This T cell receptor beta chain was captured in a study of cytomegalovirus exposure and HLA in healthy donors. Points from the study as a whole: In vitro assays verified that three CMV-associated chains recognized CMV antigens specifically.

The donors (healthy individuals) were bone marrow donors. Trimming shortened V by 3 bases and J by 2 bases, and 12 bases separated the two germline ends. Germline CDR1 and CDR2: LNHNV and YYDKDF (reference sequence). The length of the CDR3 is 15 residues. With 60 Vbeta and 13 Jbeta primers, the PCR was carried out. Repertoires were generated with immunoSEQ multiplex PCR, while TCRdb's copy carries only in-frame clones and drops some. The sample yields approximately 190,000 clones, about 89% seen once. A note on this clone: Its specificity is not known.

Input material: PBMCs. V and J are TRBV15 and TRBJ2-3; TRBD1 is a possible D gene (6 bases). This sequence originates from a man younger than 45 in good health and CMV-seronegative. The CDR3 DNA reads TGTGCCACCAGCAGTATGACAGGTCCCACAGATACGCAGTATTTT. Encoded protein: CATSSMTGPTDTQYF.